This TCR beta chain was observed in a study of T-cell reconstitution after alpha-beta-depleted transplantation in children. Germline CDR1 reads ENHRY; CDR2 reads SYGVKD. This CDR3 has 13 residues. Trimming shortened V by 0 bases and J by 6 bases, and 9 bases separated the two germline ends. This clonotype was detected ten times or more. Unique molecular identifiers featured in how the TCRbeta library was prepared. Each CDR3 protein is one row after TCRdb ran MiXCR on the PCR reads. The sample lists roughly 90,000 distinct CDR3 sequences, approximately 12% occurring once. The source was PBMCs from the stem cell graft donor, collected from the stem cell graft. The gene calls are TRBV10-3 and TRBJ2-7; no firm D call. The source of this sequence is a human donor who donated a stem cell graft to a child with inherited bone marrow failure. The CDR3 is CAISESIGFEQYF. The DNA for the CDR3 is TGTGCCATCAGTGAGTCGATAGGGTTCGAGCAGTACTTC.